The 3 T cell receptor beta chains below come from one sample, sequenced in a study of blood T cell repertoires in COVID-19. The data were produced by immunoSEQ multiplex PCR, yet TCRdb's version contains in-frame clones alone and is incomplete. The repertoire consists of about 330,000 clones, with about 90% occurring once and the leading ten covering approximately 1%. The sample taken for sequencing was PBMCs or T cells enriched from blood (not recorded which). The receptors originated from a woman aged 30 to 39 who had recovered from COVID-19.

The chain is built from TRBV5-1 and TRBJ2-1; maybe TRBD1 (6 bases). Germline loops: CDR1 SGHRS, CDR2 YFSETQ. This CDR3 is built from 15 residues. The ends were cut back, 0 bases at V and 2 bases at J, with 9 bases in the middle. In nucleotides, the CDR3 is TGCGCCAGCAGCTTGGGCCAGGGGACCTACAATGAGCAGTTCTTC. Its translation is CASSLGQGTYNEQFF.

The chain uses TRBV15 and TRBJ1-3, with a weak D call TRBD1 (6 bases). The length of the CDR3 is 16 residues. Germline V gives CDR1 LNHNV, CDR2 YYDKDF (reference sequence). Trimming took 1 base from V and 6 from J, leaving 16 bases between them. The CDR3: CATSRVGGRGENTIYF. CDR3 DNA sequence: TGTGCCACCAGCAGAGTGGGGGGGCGAGGAGAAAACACCATATATTTT.

The chain joins TRBV12-3 or TRBV12-4 to TRBJ2-1; 7 bases align to TRBD1. The CDR3 has 12 amino acids. V dropped 5 bases and J dropped 12; count of bases not matched to a gene: 7. The CDR3 loop reads CASSPTGFGQFF. CDR3 in DNA: TGTGCCAGCAGTCCGACAGGGTTCGGGCAGTTCTTC.